This T cell receptor beta chain was sequenced during a study of cytomegalovirus exposure and HLA in healthy donors. Study summary: Early released data had approximately 86 million unique TCRs, all coming from HLA-typed donors. For the 300 to 400 genotyped donors, roughly 81% fell within the Caucasian-associated ancestry cluster.

About this clone itself: Antigen: not known.

The V and J ends lost 6 bases and 0 bases, in that order; junction bases with no gene match: 15. CDR3 length equals 19 residues. Germline values: CDR1 LNHDA, CDR2 SQIVND (reference sequence). Findings and limits, study-wide: An assumption of roughly uniform sequencing depth across donors underlay the presence/absence analyses. Later on, a genetic analysis was performed. It linked a missense variant in DCLRE1C with V- and J-gene trimming of TCR beta.

Use of 60 Vbeta and 13 Jbeta primers characterized the PCR. Repertoires were generated with immunoSEQ multiplex PCR, while TCRdb's copy carries only in-frame clones and drops some. The sample contains 120,000 or so clones, roughly 77% of which appear only once. V is TRBV19 and J is TRBJ1-5; 9 nucleotides align to TRBD1. Sequences were obtained from PBMCs. The TCR sequence derives from a man aged 45-60 years in good health and CMV-seropositive. CDR3 bases: TGTGCCAGTAGCAACCCGGGACAGGGATTGGGGTATAGCAATCAGCCCCAGCATTTT. This encodes CASSNPGQGLGYSNQPQHF.